The entry below describes one TCR beta chain. The V end was cut by 6 bases, the J end by 8 bases, with 13 bases between. This CDR3 is 12 amino acids long. The data were obtained in a study of blood T cell repertoires in COVID-19. As originally analysed: Researchers report that nucleated cell counts were estimated from reference gene primer amplification. Profiled with immunoSEQ multiplex PCR; TCRdb holds only in-frame clones, not every one. The V and J calls and clone size come from that table; D and trimming were worked out from the DNA. The sample lists about 400,000 clones; around 87% were seen once.

This TCR came from a woman under 40 with acute COVID-19. This sequence joins TRBV12-3 or TRBV12-4 and TRBJ1-1; no firm D call. The sample was PBMCs or T cells enriched from blood (not recorded which). CDR3 nucleotides: TGTGCCAGCAGATCAGGTATAGGCGAAGCTTTCTTT. Translation gives CASRSGIGEAFF.